A single sample is the source of the 18 T cell receptor beta chains below, sequenced in a study of T cell changes during pregnancy in multiple sclerosis. TCRdb's copy holds only in-frame clones and misses some; the assay was immunoSEQ multiplex PCR. There are under 55,000 clones in the sample; roughly 92% occur only once, and about 0.37% lies in the top ten. Sample: CD4+ T cells from peripheral blood mononuclear cells, taken before pregnancy. The origin of the receptors is a female donor with multiple sclerosis, enrolled in a pregnancy study.

The chain links TRBV30 to TRBJ1-3; unclear D gene. The CDR3 runs 15 residues. Germline-derived CDR1 and CDR2 are GTSNPN and SVGIG (reference sequence). V was clipped by 2 bases and J by 1 base, with 12 bases between them. The CDR3 loop reads CAWSPQTASGNTIYF. DNA of the CDR3: TGTGCCTGGAGTCCCCAAACAGCATCTGGAAACACCATATATTTT.

This clone occurred a few times. The chain has TRBV6-1 and TRBJ2-7; D ambiguous. This CDR3 comprises 14 residues. V gave up 3 bases and J gave up 5 bases, with 14 bases separating them. CDR1 and CDR2 from the germline V gene are MNHNS and SASEGT. CDR3 in DNA: TGTGCCAGCAGTGACTCGCAGATGTTCCACGAGCAGTACTTC. The encoded protein is CASSDSQMFHEQYF.

The V and J genes are TRBV28 and TRBJ2-2, with D hard to call. The germline V gene has CDR1 MDHEN and CDR2 SYDVKM. With 5 bases removed from V and 8 bases from J, the gap between germline ends came to 12 bases. This CDR3 region has 13 residues. CDR3 loop: CASSPWWAGELFF. CDR3 DNA sequence: TGTGCCAGCAGTCCCTGGTGGGCGGGGGAGCTGTTTTTT.

The V gene is TRBV5-4, the J gene TRBJ2-7; 15 nucleotides align to TRBD2. The germline V gene encodes CDR1 SGHNT and CDR2 YYREEE (reference sequence). Trimming at V came to 2 bases and at J to 4 bases, leaving 1 base not matched to a gene. The length of the CDR3 is 15 residues. In DNA form, the CDR3 reads TGTGCCAGCAGCTTAGGGACTAGCGGGAGGTACGAGCAGTACTTC. Translation: CASSLGTSGRYEQYF. The variable domain in full, with the rest retrieved from reference TRBV5-4 and TRBJ2-7, is ETGVTQSPTHLIKTRGQQVTLRCSSQSGHNTVSWYQQALGQGPQFIFQYYREEENGRGNFPPRFSGLQFPNYSSELNVNALELDDSALYLCASSLGTSGRYEQYFGPGTRLTVT.

V is TRBV6-6 and J is TRBJ2-6; a possible D gene is TRBD2 (6 bases). CDR3 length equals 14 residues. CDR1 MNHNY and CDR2 SVGAGI come from the germline V gene (reference sequence). Trimming left V 4 bases short and J 2 bases short, with 6 bases between. The CDR3 here is CASSWGAGANVLTF. The CDR3 bases are TGTGCCAGCAGTTGGGGGGCTGGGGCCAACGTCCTGACTTTC.

CDR3 amino acids: CASSVAGGSTDTQYF. Here the CDR3 DNA reads TGTGCCAGCTCCGTTGCGGGCGGTAGCACAGATACGCAGTATTTT. This chain joins TRBV18 and TRBJ2-3; possible D gene TRBD2, 5 bases. Per germline, CDR1 KGHSH and CDR2 LQKENI. The CDR3 runs to 15 residues. V was clipped by 6 bases and J by 0 bases, with 13 bases between them. The full variable domain, in which reference TRBV18 and TRBJ2-3 provide the parts outside the CDR3, is NAGVMQNPRHLVRRRGQEARLRCSPMKGHSHVYWYRQLPEEGLKFMVYLQKENIIDESGMPKERFSAEFPKEGPSILRIQQVVRGDSAAYFCASSVAGGSTDTQYFGPGTRLTVL.

The chain uses TRBV5-1 and TRBJ2-7, with TRBD2 identical over 7 bases. J gave up 0 bases and V 0 bases, and 6 bases lay outside the gene matches. This CDR3 is 16 amino acids long. Germline V gives CDR1 SGHRS, CDR2 YFSETQ. The CDR3 protein is CASSLEGGSLSYEQYF. CDR3 DNA: TGCGCCAGCAGCTTGGAGGGAGGGTCCCTCTCCTACGAGCAGTACTTC.

The chain employs TRBV10-3 and TRBJ2-3, with TRBD2 matching over 8 bases. The V gene end was trimmed by 10 bases and the J gene end by 4 bases; junction bases not matched to a gene: 7. The CDR3 totals 13 residues. Germline-derived CDR1 and CDR2 are ENHRY and SYGVKD. The CDR3 spells CATTELAADTQYF. The CDR3 DNA sequence: TGTGCCACAACAGAACTAGCGGCAGATACGCAGTATTTT.

The chain joins TRBV19 to TRBJ2-2, with a tentative D call TRBD1 (6 bases). Germline loops: CDR1 LNHDA, CDR2 SQIVND (reference sequence). V was shortened by 7 bases and J by 3 bases, with 15 bases between the two germline ends. The length of the CDR3 is 15 residues. This chain's CDR3 is CASIDDRTYTGELFF. The DNA of the CDR3 is TGTGCCAGTATTGACGACAGGACCTACACCGGGGAGCTGTTTTTT.

V usage is TRBV15 and J usage is TRBJ1-3; D remains ambiguous. The ends were cut back, 0 bases at V and 2 bases at J, with 5 bases in the middle. This CDR3 contains 14 residues. Germline-derived CDR1 and CDR2 are LNHNV and YYDKDF (reference sequence). Here the CDR3 DNA reads TGTGCCACCAGCAGAGATCCTACTGGAAACACCATATATTTT. Protein: CATSRDPTGNTIYF.

J is TRBJ2-1 and V is TRBV7-2, with a tentative D call TRBD2 (6 bases). Trimming took off 5 bases at V and 5 bases at J, with 16 bases between the two ends. The CDR3 spans 15 residues. CDR1 and CDR2 from the germline V gene are SGHTA and FQGNSA. The CDR3 loop reads CASSPGGSANNEQFF. The DNA for the CDR3 is TGTGCCAGCAGCCCCGGGGGTAGCGCCAACAATGAGCAGTTCTTC.

V and J are TRBV7-3 and TRBJ1-2; TRBD1 might be the D (5 bases). The V and J ends lost 7 bases and 4 bases respectively, with 13 bases between them. The length of the CDR3 is 13 residues. Per germline, CDR1 SGHTA and CDR2 FQGTGA. CDR3 DNA: TGTGCCAGCAAGGAGGGGCGGAGCTATGGCTACACCTTC. Its translation is CASKEGRSYGYTF.

The sample holds a few counts of this clone. The rearrangement links TRBV7-9 to TRBJ2-4; 8 bases align to TRBD1. Germline V CDR1 and CDR2: SEHNR, FQNEAQ (reference sequence). The CDR3 is 16 amino acids. The V and J ends lost 2 bases and 8 bases, in that order; junction bases with no gene match: 11. The DNA of the CDR3 is TGTGCCAGCAGCTTATGGATAGGAGGACAGGGCGACATTCAGTACTTC. Translated, it gives CASSLWIGGQGDIQYF.

The chain joins TRBV4-1 to TRBJ2-4; tentative D call: TRBD1 (6 bases). V was cut by 1 base and J by 4 bases, with 11 bases left in between. This CDR3 has 15 residues. Germline CDR1 and CDR2: MGHRA and YSYEKL. CDR3 sequence (DNA): TGCGCCAGCAGCCAAGTAGAGGACAGTAAAAACATTCAGTACTTC. Protein product: CASSQVEDSKNIQYF.

The table lists this clone with a count of one. The rearrangement links TRBV6-4 to TRBJ2-1; 15 bases align to TRBD2. The CDR3 has 17 amino acids. CDR1 and CDR2 (germline): MRHNA, SNTAGT. Trimming cost V 6 bases and J 6 bases; bases outside gene matches: 9. The CDR3: CASRPGLAGGRGNEQFF. The CDR3 bases are TGTGCCAGCAGGCCGGGACTAGCGGGAGGAAGGGGCAATGAGCAGTTCTTC.

The rearrangement links TRBV4-1 to TRBJ2-4; maybe TRBD2 (5 bases). The CDR3 runs 17 residues. Trimming took off 0 bases at V and 7 bases at J, with 19 bases between the two ends. CDR1 is MGHRA and CDR2 is YSYEKL in the germline V gene. The CDR3 region has the DNA TGCGCCAGCAGCCAAGACCGAAACCGGGAAGGTGGGAACATTCAGTACTTC. Translating it yields CASSQDRNREGGNIQYF.

The V call is TRBV6-1, the J call TRBJ2-7; 8 nucleotides agree with TRBD1. The CDR3 has 13 residues. The germline CDR1 and CDR2 sequences are MNHNS and SASEGT. The V gene end was trimmed by 4 bases and the J gene end by 5 bases; junction bases not matched to a gene: 4. As DNA, the CDR3 is TGTGCCAGCAGTGTTCGCAGGGGGCACGAGCAGTACTTC. Residues: CASSVRRGHEQYF.

J is TRBJ1-1 and V is TRBV10-2; D remains unclear. V was clipped by 6 bases and J by 1 base, with 9 bases between them. CDR3 size: 13 residues. CDR1 and CDR2 (germline): WSHSY, SAAADI. CDR3 in DNA: TGCGCCAGCAGCCTCGGGGAGAACACTGAAGCTTTCTTT. Its translation: CASSLGENTEAFF.